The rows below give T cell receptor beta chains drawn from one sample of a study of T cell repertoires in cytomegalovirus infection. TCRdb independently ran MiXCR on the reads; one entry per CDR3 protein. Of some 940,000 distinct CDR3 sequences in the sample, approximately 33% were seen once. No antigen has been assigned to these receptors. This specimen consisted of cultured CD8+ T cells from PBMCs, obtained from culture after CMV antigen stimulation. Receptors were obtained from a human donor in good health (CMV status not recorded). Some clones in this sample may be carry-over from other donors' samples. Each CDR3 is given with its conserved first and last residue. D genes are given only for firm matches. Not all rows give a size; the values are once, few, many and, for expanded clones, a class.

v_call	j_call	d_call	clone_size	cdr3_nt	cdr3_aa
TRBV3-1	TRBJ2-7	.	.	TGTGCCAGCAGCCAAGATCAGGACTACTGGGAGCAGTACTTC	CASSQDQDYWEQYF
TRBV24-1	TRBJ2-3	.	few	TGTGCCACCAGTGAAGGACGAAGCCACACAGATACGCAGTATTTT	CATSEGRSHTDTQYF
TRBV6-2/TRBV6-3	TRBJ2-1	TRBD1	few	TGTGCCAGCAGTTACCGAGACAGGGCCACCTACAATGAGCAGTTCTTC	CASSYRDRATYNEQFF
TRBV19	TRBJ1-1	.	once	TGTGCCAGTAGTATGGGACCCCAGGGGTCAAACACTGAAGCTTTCTTT	CASSMGPQGSNTEAFF
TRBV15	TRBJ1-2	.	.	TGTGCCACCAGCAGAGATCGGGGGGACGACTATGGCTACACCTTC	CATSRDRGDDYGYTF
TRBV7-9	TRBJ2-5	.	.	TGTGCCAGCAGCTTAGCTAGCTGGGAGACCCAGTACTTC	CASSLASWETQYF
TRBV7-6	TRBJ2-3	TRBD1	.	TGTGCCAGCAGCTGGAAGGACAGGCGACCAGATACGCAGTATTTT	CASSWKDRRPDTQYF
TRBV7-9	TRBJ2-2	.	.	TGTGCCAGCAGCTCTCATTCTACTACCCCGAACACCGGGGAGCTGTTTTTT	CASSSHSTTPNTGELFF
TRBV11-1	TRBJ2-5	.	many	TGTGCCAGCAGCCAACCCCACTTGCGAATTGACGAAGAGACCCAGTACTTC	CASSQPHLRIDEETQYF
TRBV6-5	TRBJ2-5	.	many	TGTGCCAGCAGTGCCGGGTCCGTGGAGACCCAGTACTTC	CASSAGSVETQYF
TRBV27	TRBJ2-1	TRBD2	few	TGTGCCAGCAGTTTATCCCAAGCGGGGGGTTACAATGAGCAGTTCTTC	CASSLSQAGGYNEQFF
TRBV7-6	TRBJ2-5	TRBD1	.	TGTGCCAGCAGCACCCGGGACAGGGGATCAGAGACCCAGTACTTC	CASSTRDRGSETQYF
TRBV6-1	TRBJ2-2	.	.	TGTGCCAGCAGTGGTTACGCGGATCCCTTAACTCGGGGGAACACCGGGGAGCTGTTTTTT	CASSGYADPLTRGNTGELFF
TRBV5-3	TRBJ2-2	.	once	TGTGCCAGCAGCGTGGACAGTCCCGGGGAGCTGTTTTTT	CASSVDSPGELFF
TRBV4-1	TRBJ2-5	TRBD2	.	TGCGCCAGCAGCCCCGGGACTAGCGGCCCTCAAGAGACCCAGTACTTC	CASSPGTSGPQETQYF
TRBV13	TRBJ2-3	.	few	TGTGCCAGCAGCTTAGGAATGCTGGATACGCAGTATTTT	CASSLGMLDTQYF
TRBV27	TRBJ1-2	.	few	TGTGCCAGCATCGCCCGGGGGGGTACCCACTATGGCTACACCTTC	CASIARGGTHYGYTF
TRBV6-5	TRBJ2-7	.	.	TGTGCCAGCAGTTACTCGAGCCAGACCTACGAGCAGTACTTC	CASSYSSQTYEQYF
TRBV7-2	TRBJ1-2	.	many	TGTGCCAGCAGCTTATTCGAGTTATATGGCTACACCTTC	CASSLFELYGYTF
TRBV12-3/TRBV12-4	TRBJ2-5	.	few	TGTGCCAGCAGAATGACAGAAAGGTCACAAGAGACCCAGTACTTC	CASRMTERSQETQYF
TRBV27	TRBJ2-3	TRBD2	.	TGTGCCAGCAGGCCAGCGGGGGGGCCCGATACGCAGTATTTT	CASRPAGGPDTQYF
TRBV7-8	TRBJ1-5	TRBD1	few	TGTGCCAGCAGCGATGCCGGACAGGGGGCGCTTGCGGTTCAGCCCCAGCATTTT	CASSDAGQGALAVQPQHF
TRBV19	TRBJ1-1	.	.	TGTGCCAGTAGTATGCGGGGTACTGAAGCTTTCTTT	CASSMRGTEAFF
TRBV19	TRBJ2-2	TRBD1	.	TGTGCCAGTAGTTACCGACAGGGTTTCGGTACCGGGGAGCTGTTTTTT	CASSYRQGFGTGELFF
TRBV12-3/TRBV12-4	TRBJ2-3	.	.	TGTGCCAGCAGTTTAGGTAGCAGGGTGCAGTATTTT	CASSLGSRVQYF
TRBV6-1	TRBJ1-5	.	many	TGTGCCAGCGCCCCGGGATTTGGTAGCAATCAGCCCCAGCATTTT	CASAPGFGSNQPQHF
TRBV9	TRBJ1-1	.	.	TGTGCCAGCGGCGGGGCCAACGCTGAAGCTTTCTTT	CASGGANAEAFF
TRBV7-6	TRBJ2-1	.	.	TGTGCCAGCAGCCTCCGGGGCGGGGGCCCCTCCTACAATGAGCAGTTCTTC	CASSLRGGGPSYNEQFF
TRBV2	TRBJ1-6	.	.	TGTGCCAGCAGCTCTGGGCCCCTCCACTTT	CASSSGPLHF
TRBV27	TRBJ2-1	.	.	TGTGCCAGTCGGACAGTTTACAATGAGCAGTTCTTC	CASRTVYNEQFF
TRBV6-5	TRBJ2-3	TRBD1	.	TGTGCCAGCAGTTACTCCGGACAGGTAGTAATAGATACGCAGTATTTT	CASSYSGQVVIDTQYF
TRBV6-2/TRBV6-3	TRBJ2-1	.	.	TGTGCCAGCAGTTACATTCGGGACCCCTACAATGAGCAGTTCTTC	CASSYIRDPYNEQFF
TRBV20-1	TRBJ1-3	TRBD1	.	TGCAGTGCTAGAGATGGGACAGCTCGCTCTGGAAACACCATATATTTT	CSARDGTARSGNTIYF
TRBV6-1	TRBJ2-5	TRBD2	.	TGTGCCAGCAGTACTCCGGGACTAGCGGGGGAAGAGACCCAGTACTTC	CASSTPGLAGEETQYF
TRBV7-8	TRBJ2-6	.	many	TGTGCCAGCAGCCTGGGACAACTGCCCTTTGGGGCCAACGTCCTGACTTTC	CASSLGQLPFGANVLTF
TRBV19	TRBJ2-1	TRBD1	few	TGTGCCACTCTGGACAGGGGGCGGAGGAATGAGCAGTTCTTC	CATLDRGRRNEQFF
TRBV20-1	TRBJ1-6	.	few	TGCAGTGCTAGGCCCGTGACACGTCGAGATCCTGGTTCACCCCTCCACTTT	CSARPVTRRDPGSPLHF
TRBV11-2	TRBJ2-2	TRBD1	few	TGTGCCAGCAGCTCGGAACCGACAGGGAAGGGAGACACCGGGGAGCTGTTTTTT	CASSSEPTGKGDTGELFF
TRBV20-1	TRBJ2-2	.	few	TGCAGTGCTAGATTCGTGTCGGCCGGAGCCGGGGAGCTGTTTTTT	CSARFVSAGAGELFF
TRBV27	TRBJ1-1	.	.	TGTGCCAGCACCTGGGGGTTCGGAATGAACACTGAAGCTTTCTTT	CASTWGFGMNTEAFF
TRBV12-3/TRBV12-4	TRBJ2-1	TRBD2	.	TGTGCCAGCAGTCCCCTTCGGGGGGGCCGCATTGAGCAGTTCTTC	CASSPLRGGRIEQFF
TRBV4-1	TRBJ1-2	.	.	TGCGCCAGCAGCCAAGATTGGAGGGGCGCGGGCTATGGCTACACCTTC	CASSQDWRGAGYGYTF
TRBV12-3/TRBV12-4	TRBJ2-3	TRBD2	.	TGTGCCAGCAGTTTATTCGGGGGGGACGTACCAGATACGCAGTATTTT	CASSLFGGDVPDTQYF
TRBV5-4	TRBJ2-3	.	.	TGTGCCAGCAGCTTTGACCTCGCAGATACGCAGTATTTT	CASSFDLADTQYF
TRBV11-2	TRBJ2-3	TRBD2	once	TGTGCCAGCAGCGGCCCTTCTGCGGGGGGAAGGTCAGATACGCAGTATTTT	CASSGPSAGGRSDTQYF
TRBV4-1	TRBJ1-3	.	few	TGCGCCAGCAGCTCCTGGGACGGAAACACCATATATTTT	CASSSWDGNTIYF
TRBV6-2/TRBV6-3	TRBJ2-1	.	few	TGTGCCAGCAGCTACGGACTCCACAATGAGCAGTTCTTC	CASSYGLHNEQFF
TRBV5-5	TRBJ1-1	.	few	TGTGCCAGCAGCTCCCCTGGTCGGGTGAACACTGAAGCTTTCTTT	CASSSPGRVNTEAFF
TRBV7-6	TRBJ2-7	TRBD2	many	TGTGCCAGCAGCCAAGAACTAGCGGGTGGCAACTACGAGCAGTACTTC	CASSQELAGGNYEQYF
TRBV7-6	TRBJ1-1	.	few	TGTGCCAGCAGACCCCCCGGGATGGGGAACACTGAAGCTTTCTTT	CASRPPGMGNTEAFF
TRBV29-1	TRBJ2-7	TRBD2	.	TGCAGCGCCTCCCCGGGGAGGGGACCCTACGAGCAGTACTTC	CSASPGRGPYEQYF
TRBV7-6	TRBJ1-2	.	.	TGTGCCAGCAGCTTAGGGACCTGTGGCTACACCTTC	CASSLGTCGYTF
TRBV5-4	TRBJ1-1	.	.	TGTGCCAGCAGCCTTAGGAACAGGGATTTGAACACTGAAGCTTTCTTT	CASSLRNRDLNTEAFF
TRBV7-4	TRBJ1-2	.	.	TGTGCCAGCAGCTATGACAGCTATGGCTACACCTTC	CASSYDSYGYTF
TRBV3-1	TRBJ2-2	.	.	TGTGCCAGCAGCCAAGATAGGAGGCGGGACCTCCCGAAGACCGGGGAGCTGTTTTTT	CASSQDRRRDLPKTGELFF
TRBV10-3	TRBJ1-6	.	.	TGTGCCACTGGACAGAATTCACCCCTCCACTTT	CATGQNSPLHF
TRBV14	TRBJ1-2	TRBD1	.	TGTGCCAGCAGTCTGAGAGGGGGCCAGGGGGGCTACACCTTC	CASSLRGGQGGYTF
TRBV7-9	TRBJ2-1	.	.	TGTGCCAGCAGCCGTGACAGTCGCCCGAGGTCCTACAATGAGCAGTTCTTC	CASSRDSRPRSYNEQFF
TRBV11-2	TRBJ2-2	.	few	TGTGCCAGCAGTCTTCGTGGGGGTAATTCCGGGGAGCTGTTTTTT	CASSLRGGNSGELFF